Here is one T cell receptor beta chain with its context. Antigen unknown. This specimen comes from a study of long-term antiretroviral therapy in people with HIV. Whole-study findings and limits: Diversity remained lower than transplant donor controls, even though it increased after ART. Control repertoires displayed wider CDR3 length ranges than the HIV repertoires.

J gave up 4 bases and V 6 bases, and 8 bases lay outside the gene matches. Germline V CDR1 and CDR2: SNHLY, FYNNEI. The length of the CDR3 is 14 residues. Assay version v3.0 of immunoSEQ was used, and it was run at survey level. Sequencing aimed to cover roughly 40,000-55,000 T-cell genomes per sample. Profiled with immunoSEQ multiplex PCR; TCRdb holds only in-frame clones, not every one. This sample yields about 40,000 clones, of which roughly nine tenths are seen a single time; 4% to 5.5% belongs to the top ten. Every donor had one or more pre-ART and two or more post-ART PBMC samples. This sequence originates from a woman between 50 and 59 years old with HIV. Source: unsorted PBMCs, taken 0.1 years before starting antiretroviral therapy. The V and J genes are TRBV2 and TRBJ1-2; 7 bases fit TRBD1. The CDR3 DNA reads as TGTGCCAGCAGAGACCCGTCAGGGGGCTATGGCTACACCTTC. It codes for CASRDPSGGYGYTF.